This TCR beta chain is drawn from a study of siplizumab effects on memory and regulatory T cells. Germline values: CDR1 SGHRS, CDR2 YFSETQ. Trimming took 0 bases from V and 14 from J, leaving 14 bases between them. The CDR3 runs to 13 residues. Study results and caveats: Siplizumab cultures yielded proliferating Tregs whose suppressive function was not confirmed.

Comment on this clone: As yet, its antigen is unknown.

Each sample yielded about 9.2 x 10^4 assayed TCR templates. Some clones are missing from TCRdb's copy, which holds only in-frame ones; the method was immunoSEQ multiplex PCR. The data show about 120,000 clones, with just over 90% seen just once and over 0.15% held by the top ten. The V gene is TRBV5-1, the J gene TRBJ1-4; TRBD1 is a possible D gene (6 bases). The sequence derives from a human donor in good health. The sequencing input was non-Treg CD4+ T cells sorted from blood. As DNA, the CDR3 is TGCGCCAGCAGCTTGGGAGGGGGACATGACCTGTTTTTT. Amino acids: CASSLGGGHDLFF.